In its sample, the clone carrying this T cell receptor (beta chain) was seen a few times. This record belongs to a study of identical twins. One entry per CDR3 protein, called by TCRdb with MiXCR from the 5' RACE reads. The table records approximately 530,000 distinct CDR3 sequences, 20% to 25% of them present only once. CDR1 and CDR2 from the germline V gene are LNHNV and YYDKDF (reference sequence). V was trimmed by 3 bases and J by 7 bases, leaving 18 bases between them. The CDR3 is 16 residues long. The sample was also linked to a second study, of yellow fever vaccine responses in identical twins.

The sample was CD4+ T cells sorted from blood. V and J are TRBV15 and TRBJ1-4; D is unresolved. The origin of this receptor is a woman younger than 35 in good health. CDR3 protein: CATSSKLGSGGEKLFF. CDR3 in DNA: TGTGCCACCAGCAGTAAATTGGGGAGTGGCGGTGAAAAACTGTTTTTT.